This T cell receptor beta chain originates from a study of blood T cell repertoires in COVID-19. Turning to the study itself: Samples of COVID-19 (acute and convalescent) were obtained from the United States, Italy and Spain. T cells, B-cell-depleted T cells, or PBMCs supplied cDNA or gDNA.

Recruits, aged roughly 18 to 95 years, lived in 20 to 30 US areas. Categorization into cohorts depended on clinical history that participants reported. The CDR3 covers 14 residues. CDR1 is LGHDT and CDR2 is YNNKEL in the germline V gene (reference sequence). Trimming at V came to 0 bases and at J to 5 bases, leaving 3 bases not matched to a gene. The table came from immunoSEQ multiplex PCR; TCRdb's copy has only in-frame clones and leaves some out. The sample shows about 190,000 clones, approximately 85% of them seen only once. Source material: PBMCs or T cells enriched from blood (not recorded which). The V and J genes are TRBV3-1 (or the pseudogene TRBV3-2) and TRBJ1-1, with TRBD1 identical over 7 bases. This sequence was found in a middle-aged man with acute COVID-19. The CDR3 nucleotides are TGTGCCAGCAGCCAAGATAGGGGGCGGACTGAAGCTTTCTTT. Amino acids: CASSQDRGRTEAFF.